These 30 T cell receptor beta chains share one sample of origin, sequenced in a study of cytomegalovirus exposure and HLA in healthy donors. Primers for the PCR totalled 60 Vbeta and 13 Jbeta. Data came from immunoSEQ multiplex PCR; TCRdb stores just in-frame clones and leaves some out. The data contain about 160,000 clones, about 81% of them singletons. Sequencing was done on a sample of PBMCs. The source is a woman between 45 and 60 years old in good health and CMV-seropositive.

This chain uses TRBV7-2 with TRBJ1-4; D is unclear. This CDR3 comprises 15 residues. Germline V lookup: CDR1 SGHTA, CDR2 FQGNSA. Trimming removed 5 bases from V and 0 bases from J, with 10 bases in between. This CDR3 is CASSQAFATNEKLFF. CDR3 DNA: TGTGCCAGCAGCCAGGCGTTCGCAACTAATGAAAAACTGTTTTTT. The full variable domain, rest sourced from reference TRBV7-2 and TRBJ1-4, is GAGVSQSPSNKVTEKGKDVELRCDPISGHTALYWYRQSLGQGLEFLIYFQGNSAPDKSGLPSDRFSAERTGGSVSTLTIQRTQQEDSAVYLCASSQAFATNEKLFFGSGTQLSVL.

The rearrangement joins TRBV7-6 to TRBJ2-5, with 8 bases that match TRBD2. The CDR3 runs to 17 residues. Germline V gene lookup returns CDR1 SGHVS and CDR2 FNYEAQ. V shed 5 bases and J 4 bases; nucleotides not matched to a gene: 15. CDR3 sequence (DNA): TGTGCCAGCAGCCCTACCCCCCTCGGGGGGGCGGGAGAGACCCAGTACTTC. This sequence encodes CASSPTPLGGAGETQYF.

The gene calls are TRBV27 and TRBJ1-2; D remains ambiguous. The germline CDR1 and CDR2 sequences are MNHEY and SMNVEV (reference sequence). The CDR3 is made up of 11 amino acids. Trimming pared 4 bases from V and 8 bases from J, leaving 8 bases between. CDR3 in DNA: TGTGCCAGCAGTTACTCGAGGGGCTACACCTTC. This translates into CASSYSRGYTF.

The chain combines TRBV19 with TRBJ1-6; unclear D gene. The V and J ends lost 7 bases and 7 bases respectively, with 20 bases between them. The germline V gene encodes CDR1 LNHDA and CDR2 SQIVND (reference sequence). This CDR3 region has 16 residues. The CDR3 loop reads CASIATPAAPNSPLHF. The CDR3 nucleotides read TGTGCCAGTATCGCTACCCCGGCGGCACCCAATTCACCCCTCCACTTT.

This rearrangement joins TRBV6-1 to TRBJ1-1; a weak D match, TRBD1 (6 bases). Germline V gene lookup returns CDR1 MNHNS and CDR2 SASEGT. CDR3 length equals 13 residues. V was trimmed by 4 bases and J by 5 bases, leaving 11 bases between them. The CDR3 coding sequence is TGTGCCAGCAGTGCGGGGGGCTGGACTGAAGCTTTCTTT. It codes for CASSAGGWTEAFF.

The chain links TRBV10-3 to TRBJ1-1; 9 bases line up with TRBD1. The junction had 4 bases not matched to a gene; V was cut back by 9 bases and J by 5 bases. Germline loops: CDR1 ENHRY, CDR2 SYGVKD. This CDR3 comprises 12 residues. CDR3 DNA: TGTGCCATGGGGACAGGGAGAACTGAAGCTTTCTTT. Translated: CAMGTGRTEAFF.

This clone has more than one count but fewer than ten. The chain employs TRBV15 and TRBJ2-3; TRBD2 aligns across 9 bases. Trimming removed 1 base from V and 4 bases from J; junction bases left unmatched: 6. Germline CDR1 reads LNHNV; CDR2 reads YYDKDF (reference sequence). This CDR3 region has 16 residues. The CDR3 spells CATSRAAGGGADTQYF. CDR3 in DNA: TGTGCCACCAGCAGAGCAGCGGGGGGTGGGGCAGATACGCAGTATTTT.

The rearrangement links TRBV6-4 to TRBJ1-1, with 7 bases aligning to TRBD1. With 7 bases clipped from V and 0 bases from J, the junction kept 11 bases outside the gene matches. Germline values: CDR1 MRHNA, CDR2 SNTAGT. The CDR3 is 16 residues long. This chain's CDR3 is CASKGGDRNLNTEAFF. The CDR3 DNA is TGTGCCAGCAAAGGTGGGGACAGAAATTTGAACACTGAAGCTTTCTTT.

This sequence joins TRBV6-5 and TRBJ1-1; D ambiguous. The CDR3 has 14 amino acids. CDR1 is MNHEY, CDR2 SVGAGI, per germline. V was cut by 8 bases and J by 4 bases, with 17 bases left in between. The CDR3 DNA sequence: TGTGCCAGCTCCGCCCGGGTCGGGTGCACTGAAGCTTTCTTT. Protein: CASSARVGCTEAFF.

To note about this clone: Germline is not matched at one junction end, which may reflect a read error. This chain connects TRBV11-2 to TRBJ2-1; 7 positions agree with TRBD1. Germline values: CDR1 SGHAT, CDR2 FQNNGV. The CDR3 runs 13 residues. The CDR3: CASSEGQPWYQIF. For the CDR3, the DNA is TGTGCCAGCAGCGAGGGACAGCCCTGGTACCAGATCTTC.

This rearrangement joins TRBV15 to TRBJ1-4, with 8 bases lining up with TRBD1. The trim removed 4 bases at V and 7 bases at J, leaving 8 bases unmatched. The CDR3 length is 15 residues. CDR1 is LNHNV and CDR2 is YYDKDF in the germline V gene (reference sequence). The CDR3: CATSTPTGEREKLFF. CDR3 DNA sequence: TGTGCCACCAGCACACCGACAGGGGAGCGTGAAAAACTGTTTTTT.

This chain links TRBV27 with TRBJ1-2; TRBD1 agrees at 7 bases. V was pared by 5 bases and J by 7 bases, with 10 bases of the junction left unmatched. Germline values: CDR1 MNHEY, CDR2 SMNVEV (reference sequence). The CDR3 runs to 14 residues. CDR3 bases: TGTGCCAGCAGTCAATCCGGGACAGCTCTTGGCTACACCTTC. Translation gives CASSQSGTALGYTF.

This clone has just a few counts. The V and J genes are TRBV7-8 and TRBJ2-1; D is possibly TRBD2 (6 bases). V gave up 1 base and J gave up 1 base, with 11 bases separating them. Germline V gene data show CDR1 as SGHVS and CDR2 as FQNEAQ. CDR3 size: 16 residues. The CDR3 region is CASSLVPGDSYNEQFF. CDR3 in DNA: TGTGCCAGCAGCTTAGTTCCGGGGGATTCCTACAATGAGCAGTTCTTC. Using reference TRBV7-8 and TRBJ2-1 for the parts outside the CDR3, the full variable domain is GAGVSQSPRYKVAKRGQDVALRCDPISGHVSLFWYQQALGQGPEFLTYFQNEAQLDKSGLPSDRFFAERPEGSVSTLKIQRTQQEDSAVYLCASSLVPGDSYNEQFFGPGTRLTVL.

The table lists this clone with a count of one. V gene TRBV9 combines with J gene TRBJ1-1; the match to TRBD1 covers 9 bases. The CDR3 contains 14 residues. V shed 4 bases, J shed 4 bases, and the junction held 5 bases outside the gene matches. CDR1 and CDR2 (germline): SGDLS, YYNGEE. CDR3 loop: CASSYRGQGTEAFF. The DNA for the CDR3 is TGTGCCAGCAGCTACAGGGGGCAGGGCACTGAAGCTTTCTTT.

The gene calls are TRBV7-8 and TRBJ2-7, with TRBD2 matching 11 bases. CDR3 length equals 14 residues. The germline CDR1 and CDR2 sequences are SGHVS and FQNEAQ. J gave up 9 bases and V 1 base, and 5 bases lay outside the gene matches. The CDR3 is CASSLGLAGRGQYF. CDR3 nucleotides: TGTGCCAGCAGCTTAGGACTAGCGGGGCGCGGGCAGTACTTC.

CDR3 sequence reads: CSAGGESGGYTF. CDR3 nucleotides: TGCAGCGCTGGAGGGGAATCGGGTGGCTACACCTTC. V gene TRBV29-1 combines with J gene TRBJ1-2; weak D call: TRBD1 (5 bases). The germline V gene has CDR1 SQVTM and CDR2 ANQGSEA. Trimming left V 7 bases short and J 7 bases short, with 16 bases between. CDR3 length: 12 amino acids.

The V gene is TRBV5-1, the J gene TRBJ1-1, with D tentatively TRBD1 (5 bases). The CDR3 spans 12 residues. Germline-derived CDR1 and CDR2 are SGHRS and YFSETQ. Trimming shortened V by 2 bases and J by 9 bases, and 11 bases separated the two germline ends. Written as DNA, the CDR3 is TGCGCCAGCAGCTTAATGGGGGGGAAAGCTTTCTTT. Encoded protein: CASSLMGGKAFF.

This clone was recorded a few times. The chain carries TRBV6-1 and TRBJ1-6; 10 bases agree with TRBD1. Germline V gene sequence: CDR1 MNHNS, CDR2 SASEGT. The V gene end was trimmed by 5 bases and the J gene end by 10 bases; junction bases not matched to a gene: 8. The CDR3 length is 15 residues. DNA of the CDR3: TGTGCCAGCAGTCCGACCGGGACAGGGGAGTCACCCCTCCACTTT. Its protein is CASSPTGTGESPLHF.

This rearrangement joins TRBV11-2 to TRBJ2-3; weak D call: TRBD1 (5 bases). V was pared by 1 base and J by 7 bases, with 12 bases between. Germline values: CDR1 SGHAT, CDR2 FQNNGV. The CDR3 consists of 14 residues. The CDR3, as DNA: TGTGCCAGCAGCTTAGTAGGGGTCGGAAATACGCAGTATTTT. Translation: CASSLVGVGNTQYF.

The chain recombines TRBV13 with TRBJ2-5; TRBD1 matches 10 bases. The germline gives CDR1 PRHDT, CDR2 FYEKMQ (reference sequence). The CDR3 sequence is 18 residues long. Germline trimming cut 3 bases from V and 1 base from J; bases unmatched to any gene: 11. The CDR3 DNA sequence: TGTGCCAGCAGCTTCACCGGGACAGGGGTGATCAGCCAAGAGACCCAGTACTTC. Amino acids: CASSFTGTGVISQETQYF.

This rearrangement joins TRBV27 to TRBJ2-7; 7 bases map to TRBD1. From germline, CDR1 is MNHEY and CDR2 SMNVEV (reference sequence). V trimming: 7 bases; J trimming: 0 bases; junction bases outside the gene matches: 9. This CDR3 is built from 15 residues. CDR3 sequence: CASKRFWDSSYEQYF. CDR3 in DNA: TGTGCCAGCAAGAGGTTTTGGGACAGCTCCTACGAGCAGTACTTC.

V and J are TRBV2 and TRBJ1-5; tentative D call: TRBD1 (5 bases). The CDR3 runs to 14 residues. From germline, CDR1 is SNHLY and CDR2 FYNNEI. Trimming stripped 4 bases from V and 4 bases from J, with 11 bases between. The CDR3 nucleotides are TGTGCCAGCAGTGTGGCCGGGGGGAATCAGCCCCAGCATTTT. Residues: CASSVAGGNQPQHF.

The chain's CDR3 is CASSSNRGQGFGTEAFF. The DNA for the CDR3 is TGTGCCAGCAGCTCAAACCGGGGACAGGGGTTTGGCACTGAAGCTTTCTTT. The gene calls are TRBV13 and TRBJ1-1, with 10 positions matching TRBD1. The CDR3 has 17 amino acids. J gave up 4 bases and V 4 bases, and 12 bases lay outside the gene matches. CDR1 and CDR2 from the germline V gene are PRHDT and FYEKMQ (reference sequence).

The CDR3 sequence: CASSLLAGVYNEQFF. The CDR3 coding sequence is TGTGCCAGCAGCTTACTAGCGGGGGTCTACAATGAGCAGTTCTTC. V and J are TRBV11-2 and TRBJ2-1; 10 bases map to TRBD2. Germline CDR1 is SGHAT and CDR2 is FQNNGV. The junction had 1 base not matched to a gene; V was cut back by 2 bases and J by 3 bases. This CDR3 has 15 amino acids.

This chain links TRBV7-8 with TRBJ1-5; D is uncertain. The CDR3 sequence is 14 residues long. Germline V gives CDR1 SGHVS, CDR2 FQNEAQ. The V end lost 0 bases, the J end lost 2 bases, and 5 bases lay between the germline ends. In DNA, the CDR3 is TGTGCCAGCAGCTTAGCGCAGGGCAATCAGCCCCAGCATTTT. Protein: CASSLAQGNQPQHF.

CDR3: CAISESWSGGDQPQHF. The CDR3 nucleotides are TGTGCCATCAGTGAGTCTTGGTCAGGGGGCGATCAGCCCCAGCATTTT. The rearrangement joins TRBV10-3 to TRBJ1-5; 8 bases are a match to TRBD1. This CDR3 spans 16 amino acids. V lost 0 bases to trimming and J lost 5 bases; unmatched junction nucleotides: 6. Germline values: CDR1 ENHRY, CDR2 SYGVKD.

The rearrangement uses TRBV19 and TRBJ1-5, with TRBD1 matching over 10 bases. J was trimmed by 6 bases and V by 1 base; bases with no gene match: 3. CDR1 and CDR2 from the germline V gene are LNHDA and SQIVND (reference sequence). The CDR3 runs to 15 residues. The CDR3 DNA reads as TGTGCCAGTAGTATAGTAGGGACAGGGGTTCAGCCCCAGCATTTT. Protein product: CASSIVGTGVQPQHF.

The chain employs TRBV14 and TRBJ2-1, with TRBD2 identical over 12 bases. V shed 2 bases, J shed 8 bases, and the junction held 7 bases outside the gene matches. CDR1 and CDR2 from the germline V gene are SGHDN and FVKESK. The CDR3 sequence is 16 residues long. CDR3 sequence (DNA): TGTGCCAGCAGCCAACTACTAGCGGGGGGAGGGGATGAGCAGTTCTTC. Encoded protein: CASSQLLAGGGDEQFF. Full variable domain (rest looked up from reference TRBV14 and TRBJ2-1): EAGVTQFPSHSVIEKGQTVTLRCDPISGHDNLYWYRRVMGKEIKFLLHFVKESKQDESGMPNNRFLAERTGGTYSTLKVQPAELEDSGVYFCASSQLLAGGGDEQFFGPGTRLTVL.

The V call is TRBV5-1, the J call TRBJ1-1; the match to TRBD1 covers 7 bases. V trimming: 0 bases; J trimming: 4 bases; junction bases outside the gene matches: 9. Germline loops: CDR1 SGHRS, CDR2 YFSETQ. The CDR3 has 16 amino acids. CDR3 sequence: CASSLESTGRSTEAFF. The CDR3 DNA reads as TGCGCCAGCAGCTTGGAATCGACAGGGAGGAGCACTGAAGCTTTCTTT. Drawing the rest from reference TRBV5-1 and TRBJ1-1, the complete variable domain is KAGVTQTPRYLIKTRGQQVTLSCSPISGHRSVSWYQQTPGQGLQFLFEYFSETQRNKGNFPGRFSGRQFSNSRSEMNVSTLELGDSALYLCASSLESTGRSTEAFFGQGTRLTVV.

This clone has only a few counts. The rearrangement joins TRBV6-6 to TRBJ1-5; D gene ambiguous. The CDR3 length is 13 residues. V was trimmed by 5 bases and J by 11 bases, leaving 16 bases between them. Germline CDR1 MNHNY, CDR2 SVGAGI (reference sequence). CDR3 loop: CASSPPNGAAQHF. The CDR3, as DNA: TGTGCCAGCAGTCCTCCAAATGGCGCGGCCCAGCATTTT.